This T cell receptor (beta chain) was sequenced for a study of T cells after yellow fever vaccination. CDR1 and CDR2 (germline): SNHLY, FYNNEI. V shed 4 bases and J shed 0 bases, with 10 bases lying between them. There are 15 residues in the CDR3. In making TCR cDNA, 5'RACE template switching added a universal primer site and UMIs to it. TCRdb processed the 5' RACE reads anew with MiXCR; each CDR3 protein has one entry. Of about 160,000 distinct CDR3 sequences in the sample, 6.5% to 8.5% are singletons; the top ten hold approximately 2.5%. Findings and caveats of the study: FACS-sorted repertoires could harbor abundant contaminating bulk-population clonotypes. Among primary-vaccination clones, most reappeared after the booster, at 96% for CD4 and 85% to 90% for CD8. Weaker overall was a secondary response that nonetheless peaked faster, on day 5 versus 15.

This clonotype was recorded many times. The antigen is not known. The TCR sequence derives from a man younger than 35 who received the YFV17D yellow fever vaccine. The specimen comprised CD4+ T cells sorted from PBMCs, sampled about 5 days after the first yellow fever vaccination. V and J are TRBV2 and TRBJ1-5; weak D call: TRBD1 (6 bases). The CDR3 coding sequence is TGTGCCAGCAGTGGGACAGTTAATAGCAATCAGCCCCAGCATTTT. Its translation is CASSGTVNSNQPQHF.